The text below deals with one T cell receptor beta chain. The entry originates in a study of blood T cell repertoires in COVID-19. Here immunoSEQ multiplex PCR was the method, and the copy in TCRdb shows in-frame clones only, minus some. Of roughly 220,000 clones listed, approximately 83% are singletons. The length of the CDR3 is 16 residues. Germline V gene data show CDR1 as SGHDT and CDR2 as YYEEEE. With 3 bases clipped from V and 9 bases from J, the junction kept 13 bases outside the gene matches. This study enrolled people aged roughly 18 to 90 from about two dozen US geographic areas. The chain couples TRBV5-6 to TRBJ2-1; 9 nucleotides match TRBD2. This receptor was obtained from a woman in her forties with acute COVID-19. The material sequenced was PBMCs or T cells enriched from blood (not recorded which). CDR3 DNA: TGTGCCAGCAGCTCCCTTGCTAGCGGGATCCGGGGTGAGCAGTTCTTC. Its translation is CASSSLASGIRGEQFF.